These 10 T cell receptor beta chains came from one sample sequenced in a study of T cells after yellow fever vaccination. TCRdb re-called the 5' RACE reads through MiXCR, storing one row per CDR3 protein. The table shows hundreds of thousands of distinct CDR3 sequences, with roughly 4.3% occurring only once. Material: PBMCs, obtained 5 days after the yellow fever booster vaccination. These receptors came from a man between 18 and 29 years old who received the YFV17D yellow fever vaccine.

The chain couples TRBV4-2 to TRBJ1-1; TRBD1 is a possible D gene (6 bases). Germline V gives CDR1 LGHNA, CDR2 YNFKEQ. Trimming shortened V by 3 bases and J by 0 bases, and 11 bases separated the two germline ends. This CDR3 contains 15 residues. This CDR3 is CASSHTGNLNTEAFF. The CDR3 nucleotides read TGTGCCAGCAGCCACACAGGGAACCTGAACACTGAAGCTTTCTTT.

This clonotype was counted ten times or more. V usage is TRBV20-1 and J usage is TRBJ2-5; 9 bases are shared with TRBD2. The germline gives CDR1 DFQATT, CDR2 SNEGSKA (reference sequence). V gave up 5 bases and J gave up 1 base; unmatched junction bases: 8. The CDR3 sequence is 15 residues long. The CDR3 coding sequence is TGCAGTGCTGGCCTGGCGGGGGGGGCCCAAGAGACCCAGTACTTC. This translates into CSAGLAGGAQETQYF.

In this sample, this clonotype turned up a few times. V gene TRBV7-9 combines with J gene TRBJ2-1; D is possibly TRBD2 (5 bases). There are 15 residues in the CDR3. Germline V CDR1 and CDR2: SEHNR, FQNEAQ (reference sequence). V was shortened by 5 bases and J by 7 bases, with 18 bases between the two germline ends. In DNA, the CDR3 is TGTGCCAGCAGCACCGCCCCCTCTAGCAGTAATGAGCAGTTCTTC. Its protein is CASSTAPSSSNEQFF.

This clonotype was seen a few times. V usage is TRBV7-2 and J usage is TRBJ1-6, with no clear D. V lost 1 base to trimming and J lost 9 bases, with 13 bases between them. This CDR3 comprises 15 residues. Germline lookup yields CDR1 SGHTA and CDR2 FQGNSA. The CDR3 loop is CASSLEAGPGSPLHF. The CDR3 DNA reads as TGTGCCAGCAGCTTAGAGGCCGGACCAGGTTCACCCCTCCACTTT.

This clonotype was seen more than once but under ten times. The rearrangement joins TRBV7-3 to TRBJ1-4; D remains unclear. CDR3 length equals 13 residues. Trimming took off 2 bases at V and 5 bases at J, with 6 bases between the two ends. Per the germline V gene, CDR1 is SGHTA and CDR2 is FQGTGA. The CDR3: CASSLLPNEKLFF. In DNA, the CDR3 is TGTGCCAGCAGCTTATTGCCAAATGAAAAACTGTTTTTT.

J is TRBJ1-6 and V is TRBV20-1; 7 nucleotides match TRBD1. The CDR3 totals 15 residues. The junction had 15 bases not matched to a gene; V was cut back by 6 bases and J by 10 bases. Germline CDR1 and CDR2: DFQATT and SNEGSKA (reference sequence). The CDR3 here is CSAPLNRGLNSPLHF. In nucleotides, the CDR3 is TGCAGTGCCCCCTTGAACAGGGGCCTCAACTCACCCCTCCACTTT.

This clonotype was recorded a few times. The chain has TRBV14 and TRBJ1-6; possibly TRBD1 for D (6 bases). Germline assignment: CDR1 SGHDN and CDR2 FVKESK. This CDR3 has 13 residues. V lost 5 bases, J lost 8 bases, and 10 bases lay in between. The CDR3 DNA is TGTGCCAGCAGCACGGGGGGCTATTCACCCCTCCACTTT. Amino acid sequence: CASSTGGYSPLHF.

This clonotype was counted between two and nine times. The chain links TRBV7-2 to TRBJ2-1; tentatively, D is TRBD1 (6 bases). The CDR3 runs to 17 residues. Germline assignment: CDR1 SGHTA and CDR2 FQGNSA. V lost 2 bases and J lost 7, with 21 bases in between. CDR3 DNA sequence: TGTGCCAGCAGCTTAAGGGTGAAGGGATTCACAGGGAATGAGCAGTTCTTC. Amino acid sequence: CASSLRVKGFTGNEQFF.

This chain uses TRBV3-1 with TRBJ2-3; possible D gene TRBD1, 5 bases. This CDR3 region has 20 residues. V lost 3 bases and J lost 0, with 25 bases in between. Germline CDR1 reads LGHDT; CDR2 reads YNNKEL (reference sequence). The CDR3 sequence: CASSHETATSPGSSTDTQYF. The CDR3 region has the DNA TGTGCCAGCAGCCATGAGACAGCGACTTCCCCGGGTTCTAGCACAGATACGCAGTATTTT.

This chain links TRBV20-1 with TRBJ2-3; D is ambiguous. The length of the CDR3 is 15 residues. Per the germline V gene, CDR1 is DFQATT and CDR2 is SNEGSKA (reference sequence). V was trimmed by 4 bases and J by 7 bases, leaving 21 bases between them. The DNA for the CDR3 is TGCAGTGCTATTCTTGGTGGGCCTCGGTCCTATACGCAGTATTTT. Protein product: CSAILGGPRSYTQYF.